The 9 T cell receptor beta chains in this list originate from one sample, sequenced in a study of tumor and adjacent non-tumor tissue in lung cancer. The template was RNA from unsorted bulk tissue. Three rounds of nested PCR, following a modified ARM-PCR protocol, produced the TCRbeta library. Using its own MiXCR run on the multiplex PCR reads, TCRdb lists one record per CDR3 protein. The data contain tens of thousands of distinct CDR3 sequences, about 72% of them singletons. Sequenced sample: lung tumor tissue. These receptors were obtained from a man aged 60 to 69 with non-small cell lung cancer.

This clonotype was recorded once. An end of the junction does not agree with germline; a read error may underlie this. This sequence joins TRBV6-5 and TRBJ2-6; possibly TRBD1 for D (6 bases). This CDR3 has 17 amino acids. The germline CDR1 and CDR2 sequences are MNHEY and SVGAGI. CDR3 DNA sequence: TGTGCCAGCAGTTACTCGAGAGGGGGTGCCGGGGCCAACATCCTGACTTTC. Its protein product is CASSYSRGGAGANILTF.

By its share, this clonotype is medium-sized (0.01 to 0.1%). This chain connects TRBV11-1 to TRBJ2-1; D gene ambiguous. The V and J ends lost 0 bases and 1 base respectively, with 4 bases between them. Per the germline V gene, CDR1 is SGHAT and CDR2 is FQDESV (reference sequence). This CDR3 contains 14 residues. CDR3 protein: CASSLASSYNEQFF. CDR3 DNA sequence: TGTGCCAGCAGCTTAGCGTCTTCCTACAATGAGCAGTTCTTC.

As for this clonotype: A junction end diverges from the germline sequence, so it may reflect a read error. The chain couples TRBV10-1 to TRBJ2-1, with 13 nucleotides matching TRBD2. Germline V gene lookup returns CDR1 WNHNN and CDR2 SYGVQD (reference sequence). This CDR3 is built from 16 residues. The CDR3 is CASSDGLAGVYNEQPF. For the CDR3, the DNA is TGCGCCAGCAGCGATGGACTAGCGGGGGTTTACAATGAGCAGCCCTTC.

The sample holds a few counts of this clonotype. This could be a read error, since a much larger clone is one nucleotide away. V and J are TRBV5-1 and TRBJ2-2; D remains ambiguous. Germline V gene lookup returns CDR1 SGHRS and CDR2 YFSETQ. V shed 3 bases and J shed 5 bases, with 11 bases lying between them. The CDR3 is 14 amino acids. The CDR3 DNA is TGCGCCAGCAGCTCGTCGGAGATTACCGGGGAGCTGTTTTTT. Its protein product is CASSSSEITGELFF.

This clonotype was recorded at least ten times. V usage is TRBV30 and J usage is TRBJ2-7, with 7 bases lining up with TRBD2. This CDR3 is built from 16 residues. V lost 3 bases and J lost 4; bases outside the gene matches: 15. Germline values: CDR1 GTSNPN, CDR2 SVGIG (reference sequence). CDR3 region: CAWRNPGTKGRYEQYF. CDR3 DNA: TGTGCCTGGAGAAACCCTGGGACTAAGGGGAGGTACGAGCAGTACTTC.

This clonotype appeared a few times. This sequence may be a read error, since a much larger clone differs from it by one base. This is likely a read error, given that the CDR3 carries no conserved phenylalanine or tryptophan at its end. The CDR3 protein is CASSFSQVAGELFL. In DNA, the CDR3 is TGTGCCAGCAGTTTCTCACAGGTGGCCGGGGAGCTGTTTCTT. The chain has TRBV6-5 and TRBJ2-2, with a possible D match to TRBD1 (5 bases). V was shortened by 4 bases and J by 6 bases, with 12 bases between the two germline ends. Per germline, CDR1 MNHEY and CDR2 SVGAGI. The CDR3 covers 14 residues.

The V gene is TRBV6-5, the J gene TRBJ2-7; 8 nucleotides match TRBD1. The V gene's germline CDR1 is MNHEY and CDR2 SVGAGI. The CDR3 contains 15 residues. The CDR3 is CVSSYPGTGEREQYF. For the CDR3, the DNA is TGTGTAAGCAGTTACCCTGGGACAGGCGAACGAGAGCAGTACTTC.

Notes on this clonotype: The junction departs from germline at one end; a sequencing error may be responsible. The chain recombines TRBV12-3 or TRBV12-4 with TRBJ2-7; a weak D match, TRBD1 (6 bases). This CDR3 has 16 residues. The CDR3 sequence: CASSFSGSRRGYELYF. In DNA, the CDR3 is TGTGCAAGCAGTTTTTCCGGCTCGCGCAGGGGCTACGAGCTGTACTTC.

To note about this clonotype: A much larger clone sits a single nucleotide away, making a read error possible. This rearrangement joins TRBV20-1 to TRBJ2-1, with D perhaps matching TRBD2 (6 bases). CDR1 is DFQATT, CDR2 SNEGSKA, per germline (reference sequence). Between the trimmed V and J ends, which lost 4 bases and 6 bases, there was a span of 28 bases. This CDR3 region has 18 residues. The CDR3, as DNA: TGCAGTGCTATTCCCCTCCGGGCTAGCGACGCTCTCGGCAATGAGCAGTTCTTC. This encodes CSAIPLRASDALGNEQFF.